This T cell receptor beta chain emerged from a study of T cell clonality in common variable immunodeficiency. Between the trimmed V and J ends, which lost 3 bases and 7 bases, there was a span of 21 bases. Germline lookup yields CDR1 LNHDA and CDR2 SQIVND (reference sequence). The CDR3 length is 16 residues. This clone came up many times. Its antigen is not known. Read data end 3 residues before the CDR3 end; the end is taken from the germline J gene. CVID and control samples used equivalent genomic DNA input. Assay used: immunoSEQ multiplex PCR; TCRdb lists only in-frame clones, some missing. In total the sample includes some 60,000 clones, none of them seen once. General observations from the study: In common variable immunodeficiency, TCR beta chains reportedly carried fewer deletions and N-nucleotide insertions. Compared with healthy controls, CVID subjects showed increased TCRbeta clonality, mostly in about a third.

The sample taken for sequencing was peripheral blood mononuclear cells. V gene TRBV19 combines with J gene TRBJ1-2; D might be TRBD1 (5 bases). The TCR originated in a person between 18 and 69 years old in good health. CDR3: CASSMEGQGTLRGYTF. The sequenced CDR3 bases are TGTGCCAGTAGTATGGAAGGGCAGGGAACCTTGCGTGGC.